This entry concerns a single TCR beta chain. Its antigen remains undetermined. No much larger clonotype is one base removed from it; base qualities were not supplied. The donors were included in the validation cohort of 120 subjects, a group kept apart from the approximately 650-subject first cohort. The sample is drawn from a study of cytomegalovirus exposure and HLA in healthy donors (dated by TCRdb to the late 2010s). About the investigation overall: The 650 to 800 repertoires of the first cohort and the 95 to 150 validation repertoires were produced on the same platform, according to a later analysis. The study combined high-throughput TCR immunosequencing, statistical association of individual TCRs with disease status, and machine learning to predict cytomegalovirus infection status. The study was designed to test whether signatures of past pathogen exposure could be identified by cataloging public T cell receptors. A separate validation cohort of roughly 130 different subjects was used in addition to the approximately 670-subject first cohort. The investigation overall reported the following: In a later analysis, TCRs clustered in the first cohort were found to also tend to co-occur in the roughly 130 validation repertoires, with approximately 95% of cluster scores above 0. The authors suggested that the approach could potentially be extended to other disease states and immunological phenotypes. Cytomegalovirus status was reported to be diagnosed by the classifier with high specificity and sensitivity in both the original and validation cohorts. Across donors, most TCR sequences were observed very rarely, whereas some public TCRs were present in many individuals. All 120 or so repertoires were used to score co-occurrence in the validation cohort in a later analysis, because that analysis had no HLA typing for the cohort. In vitro tests confirmed that three of the cytomegalovirus-associated TCR beta chains recognize cytomegalovirus antigens. In the study, around 160 TCR beta chains were listed as associated with cytomegalovirus.

The V end gives up 6 bases and the J end 4 bases, leaving 7 bases in the junction not matched to a gene. In the germline V gene, CDR1 corresponds to MNHNS and CDR2 to SASEGT. The CDR3 covers 15 residues, taking in both the cysteine and the phenylalanine. The only DNA kept is the CDR3, 45 bases in frame from the first base. Library generation was performed with the immunoSEQ multiplex PCR assay. The authors' pipeline ran thus. A statistical classification framework was developed to diagnose cytomegalovirus status using the catalog of TCR beta chain sequences. TCRdb holds this immuneACCESS table with in-frame rearrangements only. Some clones are missing; in checked studies, unresolved V genes explain under half, and the rest has no known cause. The V and J calls and the clone size are those of that table, but D and trimming were determined from the DNA. A total of over 90,000 clones appear in this sample, about 95% of them only once. Approximately 1% of the sample goes to the ten largest clones.

The sequenced sample was PBMCs. The receptor was isolated from a woman between 18 and 30 years old in good health and CMV-seronegative. The rearrangement joined TRBV6-1 to TRBJ2-1, with 9 junctional bases fitting TRBD1. The CDR3 protein sequence reads: CASRTGGGLYNEQFF. The DNA reads TGTGCCAGCAGGACAGGGGGAGGACTATACAATGAGCAGTTCTTC.